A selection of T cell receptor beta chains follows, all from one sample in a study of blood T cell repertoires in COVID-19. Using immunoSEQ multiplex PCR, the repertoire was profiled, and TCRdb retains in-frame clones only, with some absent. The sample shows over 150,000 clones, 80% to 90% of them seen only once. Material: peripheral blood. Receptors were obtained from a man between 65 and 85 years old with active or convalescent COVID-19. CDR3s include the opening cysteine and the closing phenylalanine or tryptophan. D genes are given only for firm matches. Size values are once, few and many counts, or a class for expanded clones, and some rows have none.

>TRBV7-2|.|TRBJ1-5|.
CASSLGPISNQPQHF
TGTGCCAGCAGCCTAGGTCCAATTAGCAATCAGCCCCAGCATTTT
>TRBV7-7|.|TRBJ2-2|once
CASSPSVTNTGELFF
TGTGCTAGCAGCCCTAGCGTTACGAACACCGGGGAGCTGTTTTTT
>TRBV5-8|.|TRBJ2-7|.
CASSLGTRTASYEQYF
TGTGCCAGCAGCTTGGGTACTCGGACAGCGTCCTACGAGCAGTACTTC
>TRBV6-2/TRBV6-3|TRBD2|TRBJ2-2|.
CASSPLFTGLANTGELFF
TGTGCCAGCAGTCCCCTATTCACGGGACTAGCGAATACCGGGGAGCTGTTTTTT
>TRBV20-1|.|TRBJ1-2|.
CSAGYYGYTF
TGCAGTGCGGGCTACTATGGCTACACCTTC
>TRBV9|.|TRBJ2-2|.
CASSVRGGLNTGELFF
TGTGCCAGCAGCGTAAGGGGGGGCCTAAACACCGGGGAGCTGTTTTTT
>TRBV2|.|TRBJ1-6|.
CASSRQAADSPLHF
TGTGCCAGCAGTCGACAGGCTGCGGATTCACCCCTCCACTTT
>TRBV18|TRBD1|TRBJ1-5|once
CASSPQTDRGDQPQHF
TGTGCCAGCTCACCCCAAACGGACAGGGGCGATCAGCCCCAGCATTTT
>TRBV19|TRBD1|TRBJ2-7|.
CASSMWTGEPHEQYF
TGTGCCAGTAGTATGTGGACAGGGGAGCCCCACGAGCAGTACTTC
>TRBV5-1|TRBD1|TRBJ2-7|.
CASSAGTGYNEQYF
TGCGCCAGCAGCGCCGGGACAGGGTACAACGAGCAGTACTTC
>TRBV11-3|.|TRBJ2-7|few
CASSLGRDGSYEQYF
TGTGCCAGCAGCTTAGGGCGGGACGGCTCCTACGAGCAGTACTTC
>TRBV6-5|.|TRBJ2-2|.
CASSYFTGGELFF
TGTGCCAGCAGTTACTTTACGGGCGGGGAGCTGTTTTTT